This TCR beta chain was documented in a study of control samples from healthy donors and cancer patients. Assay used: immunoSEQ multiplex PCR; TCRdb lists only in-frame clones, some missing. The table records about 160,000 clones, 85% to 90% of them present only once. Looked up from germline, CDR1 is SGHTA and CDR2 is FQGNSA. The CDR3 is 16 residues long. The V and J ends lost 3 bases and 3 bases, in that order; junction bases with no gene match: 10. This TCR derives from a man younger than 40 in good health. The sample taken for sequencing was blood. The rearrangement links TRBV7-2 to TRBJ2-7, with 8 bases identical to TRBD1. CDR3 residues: CASSFPFSDRDYEQYF. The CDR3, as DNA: TGTGCCAGCAGCTTTCCCTTTTCGGACAGGGACTACGAGCAGTACTTC.